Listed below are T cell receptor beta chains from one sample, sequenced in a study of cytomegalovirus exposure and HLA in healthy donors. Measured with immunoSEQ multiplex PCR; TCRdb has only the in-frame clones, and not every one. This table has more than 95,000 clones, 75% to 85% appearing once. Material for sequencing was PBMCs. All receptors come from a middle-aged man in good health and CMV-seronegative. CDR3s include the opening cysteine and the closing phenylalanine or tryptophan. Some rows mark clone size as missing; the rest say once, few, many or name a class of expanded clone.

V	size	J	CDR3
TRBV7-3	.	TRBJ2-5	CASSLRWGPQETQYF
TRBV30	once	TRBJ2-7	CAWRPKQGRYEQYF
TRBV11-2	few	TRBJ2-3	CASSLLTGGAIDTQYF
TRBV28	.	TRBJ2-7	CASSLSLAQIYEQYF
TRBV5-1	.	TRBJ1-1	CASSPHYRGGSPEAFF
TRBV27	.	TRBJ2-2	CASSWGGSGPGELFF
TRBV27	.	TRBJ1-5	CATGVRGRDQPQHF
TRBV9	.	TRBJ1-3	CASSLSGGSSGNTIYF
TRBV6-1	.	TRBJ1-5	CASSERQGGQPQHF
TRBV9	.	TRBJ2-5	CASSTIPGETQYF
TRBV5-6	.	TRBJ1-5	CASSLGVGGRGQPQHF
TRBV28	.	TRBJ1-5	CASSPGTGGYQPQHF
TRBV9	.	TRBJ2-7	CASSVGGRDEQYF
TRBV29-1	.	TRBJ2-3	CSVGIQGSF